The 21 T cell receptor beta chains reported below all come from one sample, sequenced in a study of graft-versus-host responses after intestinal transplantation. The protocol was immunoSEQ multiplex PCR, while the TCRdb copy is restricted to in-frame clones and leaves out a portion. Of over 70,000 clones detected, 85% to 95% appear once; the ten largest clones hold around 0.53%. Their target antigens are unknown. The material sequenced was unstimulated CD8+ T cells sorted from spleen or lymph node cells, taken before intestinal transplant. Every receptor here comes from a human donor who received an intestinal transplant.

V is TRBV4-1 and J is TRBJ1-5, with D maybe TRBD1 (5 bases). Germline CDR1 MGHRA, CDR2 YSYEKL. CDR3 length: 18 amino acids. Trimming shortened V by 3 bases and J by 0 bases, and 18 bases separated the two germline ends. The CDR3 spells CASSQMGGAGVSNQPQHF. The CDR3 bases are TGCGCCAGCAGCCAGATGGGGGGTGCTGGGGTTAGCAATCAGCCCCAGCATTTT.

The gene calls are TRBV6-6 and TRBJ2-2; D call uncertain. V shed 2 bases and J shed 0 bases, with 4 bases lying between them. Per germline, CDR1 MNHNY and CDR2 SVGAGI (reference sequence). There are 14 residues in the CDR3. In DNA form, the CDR3 reads TGTGCCAGCAGTTACGGTCCGAACACCGGGGAGCTGTTTTTT. Amino acid sequence: CASSYGPNTGELFF.

This chain uses TRBV27 with TRBJ2-3; TRBD2 aligns across 9 bases. The CDR3 runs 16 residues. Germline CDR1 and CDR2: MNHEY and SMNVEV (reference sequence). J was trimmed by 2 bases and V by 1 base; bases with no gene match: 4. As DNA, the CDR3 is TGTGCCAGCAGTTTATTTAGCGGGGGCCTCACAGATACGCAGTATTTT. Its translation: CASSLFSGGLTDTQYF.

The gene calls are TRBV5-1 and TRBJ1-2; D gene unclear. CDR1 is SGHRS and CDR2 is YFSETQ in the germline V gene. The CDR3 loop spans 16 amino acids. With 0 bases removed from V and 4 bases from J, the gap between germline ends came to 16 bases. The CDR3 is CASSLASDRIPYGYTF. The DNA of the CDR3 is TGCGCCAGCAGCTTGGCCTCTGACCGGATCCCCTATGGCTACACCTTC.

The chain recombines TRBV2 with TRBJ2-7, with unresolved D. The CDR3 contains 16 residues. Germline V lookup: CDR1 SNHLY, CDR2 FYNNEI. The V and J ends lost 4 bases and 2 bases respectively, with 18 bases between them. This CDR3 reads CASSVLKGERTYEQYF. DNA of the CDR3: TGTGCCAGCAGTGTACTCAAAGGAGAGCGTACCTACGAGCAGTACTTC.

On this clone: Other DNA sequences of this sample code for an identical CDR3. The gene calls are TRBV27 and TRBJ2-1, with 9 positions matching TRBD2. This CDR3 is 15 amino acids long. Germline-derived CDR1 and CDR2 are MNHEY and SMNVEV (reference sequence). The V gene end was trimmed by 4 bases and the J gene end by 3 bases; junction bases not matched to a gene: 4. CDR3 nucleotide sequence: TGTGCCAGCAGTTGGTCTAGCGGGGTCTACAATGAGCAGTTCTTC. Translated: CASSWSSGVYNEQFF.

The CDR3 DNA reads TGTGCCAGCAGCTTGGTTGACTCCTACAATGAGCAGTTCTTC. It codes for CASSLVDSYNEQFF. This rearrangement joins TRBV5-4 to TRBJ2-1; unclear D gene. This CDR3 is 14 amino acids long. Germline V CDR1 and CDR2: SGHNT, YYREEE (reference sequence). Trimming took 0 bases from V and 0 from J, leaving 4 bases between them.

The chain uses TRBV27 and TRBJ1-5, with a weak D call TRBD1 (5 bases). This CDR3 has 13 amino acids. CDR1 and CDR2 (germline): MNHEY, SMNVEV (reference sequence). Trimming left V 5 bases short and J 6 bases short, with 11 bases between. CDR3 sequence (DNA): TGTGCCAGCAGTCCCCTGGGGGGTCAGCCCCAGCATTTT. It translates to CASSPLGGQPQHF.

The chain uses TRBV5-1 and TRBJ2-2; perhaps TRBD2 as D (5 bases). CDR1 and CDR2 from the germline V gene are SGHRS and YFSETQ. Trimming took off 2 bases at V and 8 bases at J, with 13 bases between the two ends. This CDR3 is built from 14 residues. The CDR3 DNA follows: TGCGCCAGCAGCTTTGAAGTAGGAGGAGGGGAGCTGTTTTTT. This encodes CASSFEVGGGELFF.

This clone was counted only a few times. The J gene is TRBJ2-7, the V gene TRBV19; 9 positions match TRBD1. V lost 1 base and J lost 0; bases outside the gene matches: 4. Germline V gene data show CDR1 as LNHDA and CDR2 as SQIVND (reference sequence). The CDR3 loop spans 16 amino acids. CDR3 in amino acids: CASSIGSGQGSYEQYF. DNA for the CDR3: TGTGCCAGTAGTATAGGCTCGGGACAGGGCTCCTACGAGCAGTACTTC. Looking up the rest from reference TRBV19 and TRBJ2-7 gives the full variable domain: DGGITQSPKYLFRKEGQNVTLSCEQNLNHDAMYWYRQDPGQGLRLIYYSQIVNDFQKGDIAEGYSVSREKKESFPLTVTSAQKNPTAFYLCASSIGSGQGSYEQYFGPGTRLTVT.

V usage is TRBV9 and J usage is TRBJ1-3; no clear D. With 4 bases removed from V and 0 bases from J, the gap between germline ends came to 14 bases. The CDR3 is made up of 16 amino acids. Looked up from germline, CDR1 is SGDLS and CDR2 is YYNGEE. The CDR3 here is CASSLRVEFSGNTIYF. In nucleotides, the CDR3 is TGTGCCAGCAGCCTTAGAGTGGAATTCTCTGGAAACACCATATATTTT.

This clone was detected once. The rearrangement links TRBV5-1 to TRBJ1-1; 7 positions agree with TRBD1. The V gene end was trimmed by 3 bases and the J gene end by 6 bases; junction bases not matched to a gene: 2. Germline assignment: CDR1 SGHRS and CDR2 YFSETQ. The CDR3 consists of 12 residues. DNA of the CDR3: TGCGCCAGCAGCTCTGACAGGGCTGAAGCTTTCTTT. This gives the protein CASSSDRAEAFF.

The rearrangement joins TRBV6-5 to TRBJ1-1; D remains ambiguous. In germline, CDR1 is MNHEY, CDR2 SVGAGI. The CDR3 length is 13 residues. Trimming stripped 5 bases from V and 1 base from J, with 8 bases between. Here the CDR3 reads CASSIKGNTEAFF. CDR3 coding DNA: TGTGCCAGCAGTATAAAAGGGAACACTGAAGCTTTCTTT.

The chain combines TRBV27 with TRBJ2-7; 11 nucleotides align to TRBD2. The CDR3 contains 16 residues. Germline V gene lookup returns CDR1 MNHEY and CDR2 SMNVEV (reference sequence). The ends lost 5 bases at V and 2 bases at J; junction bases unmatched: 8. As DNA, the CDR3 is TGTGCCAGCAGTAACGCCGGGACTAGCGGAACCTACGAGCAGTACTTC. It encodes CASSNAGTSGTYEQYF.

V and J are TRBV27 and TRBJ1-5, with 9 positions matching TRBD1. V lost 10 bases to trimming and J lost 0 bases; unmatched junction nucleotides: 7. Germline V gene sequence: CDR1 MNHEY, CDR2 SMNVEV (reference sequence). This CDR3 region has 15 residues. CDR3 residues: CATRTGVNSNQPQHF. As DNA, the CDR3 is TGTGCCACCCGGACAGGGGTCAATAGCAATCAGCCCCAGCATTTT.

The genes are TRBV11-2 and TRBJ1-1; 8 bases are shared with TRBD1. The CDR3 runs 13 residues. Losses at the gene ends were 5 bases for V and 7 bases for J; bases not matched to a gene: 6. CDR1 and CDR2 (germline): SGHAT, FQNNGV. Here the CDR3 DNA reads TGTGCCAGCAGCCCCAGGACAGGGTTTGAAGCTTTCTTT. Amino acid sequence: CASSPRTGFEAFF.

This chain connects TRBV7-2 to TRBJ2-2, with D possibly matching TRBD1 (6 bases). Trimming left V 7 bases short and J 3 bases short, with 12 bases between. This CDR3 is 14 amino acids long. Germline CDR1 reads SGHTA; CDR2 reads FQGNSA. DNA for the CDR3: TGTGCCAGCATCCGGGACACTCACACCGGGGAGCTGTTTTTT. Protein: CASIRDTHTGELFF.

V gene TRBV29-1 combines with J gene TRBJ2-5; unclear D gene. Per the germline V gene, CDR1 is SQVTM and CDR2 is ANQGSEA. V dropped 3 bases and J dropped 5 bases, with 19 bases sitting between them. The CDR3 has 15 residues. CDR3 sequence (DNA): TGCAGCGTTGAGTATCCACACCCCCCGGGCGAGACCCAGTACTTC. Protein sequence: CSVEYPHPPGETQYF.

V usage is TRBV30 and J usage is TRBJ2-4; D possibly corresponds to TRBD1 (6 bases). There are 13 residues in the CDR3. Trimming cost V 2 bases and J 7 bases, with 12 bases left between them. Germline CDR1 reads GTSNPN; CDR2 reads SVGIG (reference sequence). As DNA, the CDR3 is TGTGCCTGGAGTCCGGGACATTGGAACATTCAGTACTTC. Its translation: CAWSPGHWNIQYF.

DNA for the CDR3: TGTGCCAGCAGCTTAGATAGCTTCTTTTTGGGGGGGATTGAGCAGTTCTTC. Translating it yields CASSLDSFFLGGIEQFF. The V gene is TRBV7-2, the J gene TRBJ2-1; 7 bases line up with TRBD2. The V gene's germline CDR1 is SGHTA and CDR2 FQGNSA. V trimming: 1 base; J trimming: 9 bases; junction bases outside the gene matches: 15. The CDR3 has 17 residues.

The chain recombines TRBV5-4 with TRBJ2-7; 9 nucleotides agree with TRBD1. From germline, CDR1 is SGHNT and CDR2 YYREEE (reference sequence). The CDR3 covers 17 residues. After removal of 7 bases from V and 5 bases from J, the junction contained 19 bases not matched to a gene. CDR3 sequence: CASRYQPGTGPFHEQYF. The CDR3 DNA sequence: TGTGCCAGCCGCTACCAACCCGGGACAGGGCCTTTCCACGAGCAGTACTTC. The full variable domain, with the rest looked up from reference TRBV5-4 and TRBJ2-7, is ETGVTQSPTHLIKTRGQQVTLRCSSQSGHNTVSWYQQALGQGPQFIFQYYREEENGRGNFPPRFSGLQFPNYSSELNVNALELDDSALYLCASRYQPGTGPFHEQYFGPGTRLTVT.